The next 22 T cell receptor beta chains were all read from a single sample in a study of blood T cells in healthy people across ages. A second PCR of roughly 6 to 12 cycles used a sample-barcoded 5' primer and a J-beta primer mix. From the 5' RACE reads, TCRdb called clonotypes with MiXCR, one entry per CDR3 protein. The sample carries 1 million to 1.2 million distinct CDR3 sequences, under 40% recorded once. The sequencing sample was made of blood. These receptor sequences come from a man aged 18 to 35 in good health.

The chain links TRBV7-2 to TRBJ2-2; D is uncertain. Trimming shortened V by 5 bases and J by 1 base, and 11 bases separated the two germline ends. The CDR3 spans 15 residues. Germline-derived CDR1 and CDR2 are SGHTA and FQGNSA. CDR3 sequence: CASSPPSVNTGELFF. CDR3 DNA sequence: TGTGCCAGCAGCCCGCCCTCAGTGAACACCGGGGAGCTGTTTTTT.

This clonotype came up once. This chain joins TRBV10-3 and TRBJ1-2; TRBD1 matches 9 bases. V was pared by 8 bases and J by 4 bases, with 20 bases of the junction left unmatched. Germline-derived CDR1 and CDR2 are ENHRY and SYGVKD. CDR3 length: 18 amino acids. The CDR3, as DNA: TGTGCCATCCTCTCCGGGACAGGGTCGGACAGACAAACCTATGGCTACACCTTC. Its translation is CAILSGTGSDRQTYGYTF.

This chain links TRBV20-1 with TRBJ2-7; D is uncertain. The V gene lost 1 base and the J gene lost 0 bases, with 10 bases spanning the gap. Germline values: CDR1 DFQATT, CDR2 SNEGSKA (reference sequence). CDR3 length: 14 amino acids. As DNA, the CDR3 is TGCAGTGCTAGAGGGTTCGAGAGCTCCTACGAGCAGTACTTC. As protein: CSARGFESSYEQYF.

This clonotype appeared a few times. The rearrangement uses TRBV12-3 or TRBV12-4 and TRBJ2-7, with TRBD1 matching 7 bases. Germline trimming cut 5 bases from V and 0 bases from J; bases unmatched to any gene: 4. The CDR3 extends over 14 amino acids. CDR3 residues: CASSTGQFSYEQYF. CDR3 in DNA: TGTGCCAGCAGTACGGGACAGTTCTCCTACGAGCAGTACTTC.

The CDR3 spells CASSSTRTSLDEQFF. The DNA of the CDR3 is TGTGCCAGCAGTTCTACTCGGACTAGCCTGGATGAGCAGTTCTTC. The V call is TRBV12-3 or TRBV12-4, the J call TRBJ2-1, with TRBD2 matching 8 bases. The CDR3 is 15 amino acids. Losses at the gene ends were 4 bases for V and 8 bases for J; bases not matched to a gene: 10.

The rearrangement joins TRBV6-1 to TRBJ1-5; D may be TRBD1 (6 bases). Germline CDR1 reads MNHNS; CDR2 reads SASEGT. CDR3 length equals 15 residues. Trimming took off 2 bases at V and 6 bases at J, with 14 bases between the two ends. The CDR3 reads CASSESTGISQPQHF. The CDR3 nucleotides read TGTGCCAGCAGTGAAAGTACAGGGATAAGTCAGCCCCAGCATTTT.

This clonotype was recorded a few times. J is TRBJ2-2 and V is TRBV4-2; the D gene is possibly TRBD1 (5 bases). The CDR3 spans 16 residues. Germline V gene sequence: CDR1 LGHNA, CDR2 YNFKEQ. V lost 0 bases to trimming and J lost 3 bases, with 11 bases between them. The CDR3 region has the DNA TGTGCCAGCAGCCAAGATTTGGGCAGGGACACCGGGGAGCTGTTTTTT. Translated, it gives CASSQDLGRDTGELFF.

There are many counts of this clonotype. Being one base from a much bigger clone, this may be a read error. The rearrangement joins TRBV6-5 to TRBJ2-1; 7 bases map to TRBD2. TRBJ2-7 explains the end of the DNA better; the J call may be wrong. The germline CDR1 and CDR2 sequences are MNHEY and SVGAGI. The CDR3 extends over 17 amino acids. CDR3 sequence reads: CASSYSTPRGIYNEQYF. The CDR3 DNA follows: TGTGCCAGCAGTTACTCGACTCCGCGGGGGATCTACAATGAGCAGTACTTC.

The chain employs TRBV4-1 and TRBJ1-3; D is perhaps TRBD1 (5 bases). Per germline, CDR1 MGHRA and CDR2 YSYEKL. The germline V and J ends were trimmed by 4 bases and 0 bases, with 19 bases remaining between them. CDR3 length: 18 residues. CDR3 region: CASSRLEAGILSGNTIYF. Written as DNA, the CDR3 is TGCGCCAGCAGCCGTCTTGAGGCAGGGATTCTCTCTGGAAACACCATATATTTT.

In its sample, this clonotype was seen many times. The chain is built from TRBV12-3 or TRBV12-4 and TRBJ2-7; no clear D. The ends were cut back, 3 bases at V and 3 bases at J, with 6 bases in the middle. This CDR3 comprises 12 residues. The CDR3 region has the DNA TGTGCCAGCAGTTTTTCCGGCTACGAGCAGTACTTC. Translating it yields CASSFSGYEQYF.

A remark on this clonotype: A read error may produce the germline difference seen at one junction end. The rearrangement links TRBV7-2 to TRBJ1-6; 7 nucleotides align to TRBD1. Germline assignment: CDR1 SGHTA and CDR2 FQGNSA. The CDR3 spans 15 residues. CDR3 sequence: CASSPTGTENSPPHF. For the CDR3, the DNA is TGTGCCAGCAGCCCCACCGGGACAGAGAATTCACCCCCCCACTTT.

This clonotype was detected once. The chain has TRBV10-3 and TRBJ2-5, with a weak D call TRBD1 (5 bases). The CDR3 contains 11 residues. Trimming took off 8 bases at V and 11 bases at J, with 15 bases between the two ends. The V gene's germline CDR1 is ENHRY and CDR2 SYGVKD. CDR3: CAIGAANEQYF. The CDR3 coding sequence is TGTGCCATCGGGGCAGCCAATGAGCAGTACTTC.

The chain's CDR3 is CASSYGGTGNTGELFF. As DNA, the CDR3 is TGTGCCAGCAGTTACGGGGGGACAGGGAACACCGGGGAGCTGTTTTTT. The rearrangement links TRBV6-6 to TRBJ2-2, with TRBD1 identical over 8 bases. The germline CDR1 and CDR2 sequences are MNHNY and SVGAGI (reference sequence). The length of the CDR3 is 16 residues. Trimming removed 2 bases from V and 1 base from J; junction bases left unmatched: 3.

Only a few counts were recorded for this clonotype. The CDR3 sequence: CASSEARLVNEQFF. CDR3 sequence (DNA): TGTGCCAGCAGTGAAGCGCGGCTAGTCAATGAGCAGTTCTTC. The V call is TRBV2, the J call TRBJ2-1; D uncertain. Per germline, CDR1 SNHLY and CDR2 FYNNEI. The CDR3 spans 14 residues. V gave up 0 bases and J gave up 6 bases, with 9 bases separating them.

This clonotype was recorded only once. The J gene is TRBJ2-2, the V gene TRBV6-4; 9 positions agree with TRBD2. The CDR3 sequence is 14 residues long. After removal of 8 bases from V and 1 base from J, the junction contained 2 bases not matched to a gene. Germline CDR1 is MRHNA and CDR2 is SNTAGT. The CDR3 loop is CASQLAGNTGELFF. In DNA, the CDR3 is TGTGCCAGCCAACTAGCGGGGAACACCGGGGAGCTGTTTTTT.

V and J are TRBV15 and TRBJ1-4; D is perhaps TRBD1 (5 bases). Trimming left V 0 bases short and J 7 bases short, with 9 bases between. This CDR3 is built from 14 residues. Germline V gives CDR1 LNHNV, CDR2 YYDKDF (reference sequence). CDR3 amino acids: CATSREEGSEKLFF. In DNA form, the CDR3 reads TGTGCCACCAGCAGAGAGGAGGGGAGTGAAAAACTGTTTTTT.

V usage is TRBV4-1 and J usage is TRBJ1-2; unclear D gene. The CDR3 sequence is 15 residues long. Per the germline V gene, CDR1 is MGHRA and CDR2 is YSYEKL. The V and J ends lost 0 bases and 2 bases respectively, with 10 bases between them. The CDR3 sequence: CASSQDLGINYGYTF. DNA of the CDR3: TGCGCCAGCAGCCAAGATCTTGGCATAAACTATGGCTACACCTTC.

The CDR3 spells CASRGQGQEEKLFF. CDR3 nucleotide sequence: TGTGCCAGCAGGGGCCAGGGGCAGGAAGAAAAACTGTTTTTT. V gene TRBV25-1 combines with J gene TRBJ1-4, with D possibly TRBD1 on 6 matching bases. This CDR3 region has 14 residues. The V gene's germline CDR1 is MGHDK and CDR2 SYGVNS. Trimming removed 6 bases from V and 8 bases from J, with 16 bases in between. The entire variable domain, with the rest obtained from reference TRBV25-1 and TRBJ1-4, is as follows: EADIYQTPRYLVIGTGKKITLECSQTMGHDKMYWYQQDPGMELHLIHYSYGVNSTEKGDLSSESTVSRIRTEHFPLTLESARPSHTSQYLCASRGQGQEEKLFFGSGTQLSVL.

This clonotype was observed a handful of times. This chain connects TRBV27 to TRBJ2-1, with TRBD2 as a possible D gene (5 bases). The V gene lost 7 bases and the J gene lost 2 bases, with 15 bases spanning the gap. Germline V gives CDR1 MNHEY, CDR2 SMNVEV (reference sequence). The CDR3 contains 15 residues. The CDR3 DNA reads TGTGCCAGCACCCCTCTCAACGGGGCCTACAATGAGCAGTTCTTC. This encodes CASTPLNGAYNEQFF.

This clonotype was counted ten times or more. The chain uses TRBV12-3 or TRBV12-4 and TRBJ1-2; 7 bases match TRBD1. The CDR3 is 16 residues long. Trimming removed 6 bases from V and 2 bases from J; junction bases left unmatched: 12. The CDR3 DNA sequence: TGTGCCAGCAGCTTACAGTCGGGACAGTTAAACTATGGCTACACCTTC. This sequence encodes CASSLQSGQLNYGYTF.

This clonotype was observed a few times. The V call is TRBV14, the J call TRBJ2-3; 9 bases fit TRBD1. The CDR3 is 15 residues long. With 4 bases clipped from V and 4 bases from J, the junction kept 6 bases outside the gene matches. Germline CDR1 SGHDN, CDR2 FVKESK. The DNA of the CDR3 is TGTGCCAGCAGCCCCCGGGACAGGGTTGCAGATACGCAGTATTTT. Translation: CASSPRDRVADTQYF.

V gene TRBV9 combines with J gene TRBJ1-5; possibly TRBD1 for D (5 bases). CDR3 length: 15 amino acids. The germline CDR1 and CDR2 sequences are SGDLS and YYNGEE. V was cut by 0 bases and J by 3 bases, with 10 bases left in between. The CDR3: CASSVEGLSNQPQHF. The CDR3 nucleotides are TGTGCCAGCAGCGTAGAGGGACTATCCAATCAGCCCCAGCATTTT.